This passage covers 29 T cell receptor beta chains from one sample sequenced in a study of cytomegalovirus exposure and HLA in healthy donors. Profiling relied on immunoSEQ multiplex PCR, and the TCRdb table lists in-frame clones only, not all of them. The sample holds some 110,000 clones, about 85% seen once. The material sequenced was PBMCs. These receptors were taken from a woman aged 18-29 years in good health and CMV-seropositive.

This clone was recorded only once. The CDR3 protein is CASSPVMLAGGADTQYF. CDR3 in DNA: TGTGCCAGCAGCCCGGTGATGCTAGCGGGGGGGGCAGATACGCAGTATTTT. The chain joins TRBV4-2 to TRBJ2-3; 12 bases agree with TRBD2. CDR1 and CDR2 (germline): LGHNA, YNFKEQ. CDR3 size: 17 residues. Trimming at V came to 4 bases and at J to 4 bases, leaving 9 bases not matched to a gene.

A single count supports this clone. The genes are TRBV5-1 and TRBJ1-2; 7 bases line up with TRBD1. The CDR3 has 15 amino acids. Germline CDR1 SGHRS, CDR2 YFSETQ. V shed 4 bases, J shed 7 bases, and the junction held 13 bases outside the gene matches. The CDR3 spells CASSVAPGGPGGYTF. In DNA, the CDR3 is TGCGCCAGCAGCGTGGCCCCAGGGGGGCCGGGTGGCTACACCTTC.

V is TRBV28 and J is TRBJ1-4; D unresolved. CDR3 length equals 14 residues. Germline assignment: CDR1 MDHEN and CDR2 SYDVKM. V was trimmed by 3 bases and J by 4 bases, leaving 9 bases between them. CDR3 amino acids: CASSLRNLNEKLFF. In DNA, the CDR3 is TGTGCCAGCAGTTTGAGGAACCTTAATGAAAAACTGTTTTTT.

The V call is TRBV11-2, the J call TRBJ2-1; 9 bases are a match to TRBD1. Germline CDR1 reads SGHAT; CDR2 reads FQNNGV. This CDR3 comprises 15 residues. J was trimmed by 7 bases and V by 3 bases; bases with no gene match: 7. Here the CDR3 reads CASSLLTGGTNEQFF. CDR3 nucleotide sequence: TGTGCCAGCAGCTTGTTAACAGGGGGCACGAATGAGCAGTTCTTC.

V and J are TRBV9 and TRBJ1-6, with TRBD1 matching 7 bases. Germline CDR1 and CDR2: SGDLS and YYNGEE. J gave up 6 bases and V 3 bases, and 6 bases lay outside the gene matches. The CDR3 runs 15 residues. The CDR3 protein is CASSGRTGGNSPLHF. As DNA, the CDR3 is TGTGCCAGCAGCGGAAGGACAGGAGGTAATTCACCCCTCCACTTT.

This clone was found once. The chain employs TRBV9 and TRBJ1-2; possible D gene TRBD1, 5 bases. CDR1 is SGDLS and CDR2 is YYNGEE in the germline V gene. Trimming shortened V by 3 bases and J by 2 bases, and 11 bases separated the two germline ends. CDR3 size: 14 residues. CDR3 sequence (DNA): TGTGCCAGCAGCGCCCCGGGGGGGAACTATGGCTACACCTTC. Translating gives CASSAPGGNYGYTF.

The chain joins TRBV4-3 to TRBJ2-6; a possible D gene is TRBD1 (5 bases). V lost 0 bases to trimming and J lost 2 bases, with 8 bases between them. The CDR3 is 16 residues long. CDR1 and CDR2 from the germline V gene are LGHNA and YSLEER. CDR3 sequence reads: CASSQDKGAGANVLTF. CDR3 bases: TGCGCCAGCAGCCAAGATAAAGGGGCTGGGGCCAACGTCCTGACTTTC.

V is TRBV4-1 and J is TRBJ1-1; 7 nucleotides line up with TRBD1. Germline CDR1 is MGHRA and CDR2 is YSYEKL. J gave up 0 bases and V 3 bases, and 4 bases lay outside the gene matches. The CDR3 is 15 residues long. The CDR3 DNA is TGCGCCAGCAGCCATGAAACAGGGGTGAACACTGAAGCTTTCTTT. Its protein product is CASSHETGVNTEAFF.

V and J are TRBV6-1 and TRBJ2-2; 8 bases are a match to TRBD2. The V gene's germline CDR1 is MNHNS and CDR2 SASEGT. CDR3 length: 15 residues. Unmatched junction bases numbered 4, after V lost 6 bases and J lost 1 base. CDR3 DNA: TGTGCCAGCAGGGAGCGGGGGCTGAACACCGGGGAGCTGTTTTTT. Translation: CASRERGLNTGELFF.

This clone was seen just once. The rearrangement joins TRBV6-5 to TRBJ2-1, with a weak D call TRBD1 (5 bases). Between the trimmed V and J ends, which lost 2 bases and 7 bases, there was a span of 15 bases. The CDR3 has 15 amino acids. CDR1 and CDR2 (germline): MNHEY, SVGAGI. The CDR3 here is CASSYQQGERNEQFF. CDR3 nucleotide sequence: TGTGCCAGCAGTTACCAGCAGGGCGAACGGAATGAGCAGTTCTTC.

The chain uses TRBV6-1 and TRBJ2-2; 9 nucleotides line up with TRBD1. V lost 7 bases and J lost 5; bases outside the gene matches: 5. Germline V gives CDR1 MNHNS, CDR2 SASEGT. CDR3 size: 14 residues. CDR3: CASNRQGETGELFF. The CDR3 region has the DNA TGTGCCAGCAACCGACAGGGGGAGACCGGGGAGCTGTTTTTT.

This rearrangement joins TRBV7-2 to TRBJ1-2; the match to TRBD1 covers 10 bases. This CDR3 contains 14 residues. With 5 bases clipped from V and 3 bases from J, the junction kept 3 bases outside the gene matches. Germline assignment: CDR1 SGHTA and CDR2 FQGNSA. CDR3 in amino acids: CASSLDRGHYGYTF. In DNA form, the CDR3 reads TGTGCCAGCAGCCTCGACAGGGGGCACTATGGCTACACCTTC.

The rearrangement joins TRBV9 to TRBJ1-2; D is perhaps TRBD1 (5 bases). The V and J ends lost 3 bases and 0 bases respectively, with 9 bases between them. This CDR3 has 14 residues. Germline assignment: CDR1 SGDLS and CDR2 YYNGEE. Here the CDR3 DNA reads TGTGCCAGCAGCGCTGTGACAGCTAACTATGGCTACACCTTC. Translated, it gives CASSAVTANYGYTF.

The CDR3 DNA sequence: TGTGCCAGCAGTGGGCAGAACACTGAAGCTTTCTTT. It encodes CASSGQNTEAFF. The chain couples TRBV27 to TRBJ1-1; D unclear. V lost 5 bases, J lost 1 base, and 5 bases lay in between. Germline lookup yields CDR1 MNHEY and CDR2 SMNVEV (reference sequence). The CDR3 is 12 amino acids.

V usage is TRBV28 and J usage is TRBJ2-7; the match to TRBD1 covers 11 bases. The germline V gene encodes CDR1 MDHEN and CDR2 SYDVKM. The CDR3 has 14 residues. Trimming removed 8 bases from V and 9 bases from J; junction bases left unmatched: 12. This CDR3 is CASASGTGGIWQYF. The DNA for the CDR3 is TGTGCCAGCGCCTCCGGGACAGGGGGGATCTGGCAGTACTTC.

V usage is TRBV7-2 and J usage is TRBJ1-4; D is ambiguous. V shed 1 base and J shed 8 bases, with 14 bases lying between them. CDR1 SGHTA and CDR2 FQGNSA come from the germline V gene. This CDR3 has 15 amino acids. The DNA of the CDR3 is TGTGCCAGCAGCTTAGAAGGCAGAGCAGCGGAAAAACTGTTTTTT. Amino acids: CASSLEGRAAEKLFF.

In this sample, this clone turned up once. The V call is TRBV28, the J call TRBJ2-3; possibly TRBD2 for D (7 bases). The CDR3 covers 15 residues. Trimming took off 2 bases at V and 3 bases at J, with 12 bases between the two ends. CDR1 and CDR2 from the germline V gene are MDHEN and SYDVKM. CDR3 amino acids: CASSLMRGTTDTQYF. CDR3 sequence (DNA): TGTGCCAGCAGTTTAATGCGGGGGACAACAGATACGCAGTATTTT.

This chain links TRBV11-2 with TRBJ2-5; TRBD1 matches 7 bases. Germline lookup yields CDR1 SGHAT and CDR2 FQNNGV. CDR3 length equals 16 residues. V shed 1 base, J shed 1 base, and the junction held 6 bases outside the gene matches. In nucleotides, the CDR3 is TGTGCCAGCAGCTTAGGGGCCGACAGGGTCCAAGAGACCCAGTACTTC. Amino acid sequence: CASSLGADRVQETQYF. Looking up the rest from reference TRBV11-2 and TRBJ2-5 gives the full variable domain: EAGVAQSPRYKIIEKRQSVAFWCNPISGHATLYWYQQILGQGPKLLIQFQNNGVVDDSQLPKDRFSAERLKGVDSTLKIQPAKLEDSAVYLCASSLGADRVQETQYFGPGTRLLVL.

The V call is TRBV10-3, the J call TRBJ2-7, with 10 bases matching TRBD1. The CDR3 has 13 residues. V gave up 10 bases and J gave up 7 bases; unmatched junction bases: 10. Germline V CDR1 and CDR2: ENHRY, SYGVKD. The CDR3 DNA reads TGTGCCAGCAGACCGGGACAGGGGTGGGAGCAGTACTTC. Amino acids: CASRPGQGWEQYF.

The CDR3 DNA reads TGTGCCAGCACCGACCCGAAGGGGTACAATGAGCAGTTCTTC. Its protein is CASTDPKGYNEQFF. V gene TRBV2 combines with J gene TRBJ2-1; D perhaps matches TRBD1 (5 bases). Trimming pared 7 bases from V and 4 bases from J, leaving 14 bases between. The germline V gene encodes CDR1 SNHLY and CDR2 FYNNEI. CDR3 length: 14 residues.

This clone came up once. The chain joins TRBV10-3 to TRBJ1-2; 8 nucleotides match TRBD1. The CDR3 has 16 residues. The junction had 10 bases not matched to a gene; V was cut back by 7 bases and J by 0 bases. Germline CDR1 reads ENHRY; CDR2 reads SYGVKD. This CDR3 reads CAIKGQGPSSNYGYTF. The CDR3 DNA reads as TGTGCCATCAAAGGACAGGGCCCCTCTTCTAACTATGGCTACACCTTC.

Note on this clone: Other DNA sequences in the sample encode the same CDR3. V gene TRBV18 combines with J gene TRBJ1-1, with D uncertain. The germline V and J ends were trimmed by 0 bases and 0 bases, with 11 bases remaining between them. The CDR3 contains 16 residues. Germline V gene sequence: CDR1 KGHSH, CDR2 LQKENI. The CDR3 spells CASSPPLRGMNTEAFF. The CDR3 DNA reads TGTGCCAGCTCACCACCCCTCCGAGGGATGAACACTGAAGCTTTCTTT.

About this clone itself: Other DNA sequences in the same sample also yield this CDR3. The chain has TRBV18 and TRBJ1-1; tentatively, D is TRBD1 (6 bases). Germline CDR1 is KGHSH and CDR2 is LQKENI. Trimming shortened V by 6 bases and J by 2 bases, and 10 bases separated the two germline ends. The CDR3 spans 13 residues. DNA of the CDR3: TGTGCCAGCTCGCAGGGACAAAACACTGAAGCTTTCTTT. Protein: CASSQGQNTEAFF.

J is TRBJ1-4 and V is TRBV9; a weak D match, TRBD1 (5 bases). The CDR3 has 14 amino acids. CDR1 is SGDLS and CDR2 is YYNGEE in the germline V gene. Trimming took 0 bases from V and 3 from J, leaving 6 bases between them. The CDR3 region is CASSVGQPNEKLFF. DNA for the CDR3: TGTGCCAGCAGCGTAGGACAGCCTAATGAAAAACTGTTTTTT.

This chain connects TRBV28 to TRBJ1-5; D not resolved. Trimming left V 2 bases short and J 2 bases short, with 7 bases between. The CDR3 has 14 amino acids. The germline CDR1 and CDR2 sequences are MDHEN and SYDVKM. This CDR3 is CASSLTSGNQPQHF. CDR3 bases: TGTGCCAGCAGTTTAACTTCGGGCAATCAGCCCCAGCATTTT.

The chain is built from TRBV4-3 and TRBJ1-2; D not resolved. CDR1 is LGHNA and CDR2 is YSLEER in the germline V gene. Trimming took off 0 bases at V and 10 bases at J, with 12 bases between the two ends. This CDR3 is 13 amino acids long. The DNA for the CDR3 is TGCGCCAGCAGCCAAGATGTGGAGGATCCCTACACCTTC. Translated: CASSQDVEDPYTF.

The genes are TRBV19 and TRBJ1-6, with TRBD1 matching 8 bases. Germline V gene lookup returns CDR1 LNHDA and CDR2 SQIVND (reference sequence). After removal of 5 bases from V and 8 bases from J, the junction contained 5 bases not matched to a gene. The CDR3 is 14 residues long. The CDR3 region is CASSPTGVDSPLHF. The CDR3 bases are TGTGCCAGTAGTCCGACAGGGGTAGATTCACCCCTCCACTTT.

This chain uses TRBV5-4 with TRBJ1-1; 7 bases are shared with TRBD1. The CDR3 contains 14 residues. The germline V gene encodes CDR1 SGHNT and CDR2 YYREEE (reference sequence). After removal of 4 bases from V and 6 bases from J, the junction contained 9 bases not matched to a gene. This chain's CDR3 is CASSTRNRGPEAFF. In DNA, the CDR3 is TGTGCCAGCAGCACCCGTAACAGGGGTCCTGAAGCTTTCTTT.

In this sample, this clone turned up a few times. This chain joins TRBV18 and TRBJ2-7, with TRBD1 matching 11 bases. J was trimmed by 2 bases and V by 6 bases; bases with no gene match: 6. The V gene's germline CDR1 is KGHSH and CDR2 LQKENI. The CDR3 is 15 amino acids. CDR3 region: CASSLGQGVPYEQYF. CDR3 DNA: TGTGCCAGCTCGTTGGGACAGGGGGTCCCCTACGAGCAGTACTTC.